Listed here is a single T cell receptor beta chain. CDR1 SGDLS and CDR2 YYNGEE come from the germline V gene. The CDR3 loop spans 16 amino acids. V gave up 0 bases and J gave up 6 bases; unmatched junction bases: 9. Libraries were prepared by immunoSEQ multiplex PCR; TCRdb keeps only in-frame clonotypes and omits some of them. The sample carries fewer than 30,000 clones, approximately 94% recorded once. These data are taken from a study of T cell clonotyping in hematopoietic cell transplantation. The chain is built from TRBV9 and TRBJ2-7; TRBD1 agrees at 10 bases. The sample comprised peripheral blood mononuclear cells. This clonotype originated in a man aged 50 to 59 in good health. Some clones in this sample may be carry-over from other donors' samples. CDR3 sequence: CASSVGGGDRGREQYF. The DNA for the CDR3 is TGTGCCAGCAGCGTAGGAGGCGGGGACAGGGGCCGCGAGCAGTACTTC.